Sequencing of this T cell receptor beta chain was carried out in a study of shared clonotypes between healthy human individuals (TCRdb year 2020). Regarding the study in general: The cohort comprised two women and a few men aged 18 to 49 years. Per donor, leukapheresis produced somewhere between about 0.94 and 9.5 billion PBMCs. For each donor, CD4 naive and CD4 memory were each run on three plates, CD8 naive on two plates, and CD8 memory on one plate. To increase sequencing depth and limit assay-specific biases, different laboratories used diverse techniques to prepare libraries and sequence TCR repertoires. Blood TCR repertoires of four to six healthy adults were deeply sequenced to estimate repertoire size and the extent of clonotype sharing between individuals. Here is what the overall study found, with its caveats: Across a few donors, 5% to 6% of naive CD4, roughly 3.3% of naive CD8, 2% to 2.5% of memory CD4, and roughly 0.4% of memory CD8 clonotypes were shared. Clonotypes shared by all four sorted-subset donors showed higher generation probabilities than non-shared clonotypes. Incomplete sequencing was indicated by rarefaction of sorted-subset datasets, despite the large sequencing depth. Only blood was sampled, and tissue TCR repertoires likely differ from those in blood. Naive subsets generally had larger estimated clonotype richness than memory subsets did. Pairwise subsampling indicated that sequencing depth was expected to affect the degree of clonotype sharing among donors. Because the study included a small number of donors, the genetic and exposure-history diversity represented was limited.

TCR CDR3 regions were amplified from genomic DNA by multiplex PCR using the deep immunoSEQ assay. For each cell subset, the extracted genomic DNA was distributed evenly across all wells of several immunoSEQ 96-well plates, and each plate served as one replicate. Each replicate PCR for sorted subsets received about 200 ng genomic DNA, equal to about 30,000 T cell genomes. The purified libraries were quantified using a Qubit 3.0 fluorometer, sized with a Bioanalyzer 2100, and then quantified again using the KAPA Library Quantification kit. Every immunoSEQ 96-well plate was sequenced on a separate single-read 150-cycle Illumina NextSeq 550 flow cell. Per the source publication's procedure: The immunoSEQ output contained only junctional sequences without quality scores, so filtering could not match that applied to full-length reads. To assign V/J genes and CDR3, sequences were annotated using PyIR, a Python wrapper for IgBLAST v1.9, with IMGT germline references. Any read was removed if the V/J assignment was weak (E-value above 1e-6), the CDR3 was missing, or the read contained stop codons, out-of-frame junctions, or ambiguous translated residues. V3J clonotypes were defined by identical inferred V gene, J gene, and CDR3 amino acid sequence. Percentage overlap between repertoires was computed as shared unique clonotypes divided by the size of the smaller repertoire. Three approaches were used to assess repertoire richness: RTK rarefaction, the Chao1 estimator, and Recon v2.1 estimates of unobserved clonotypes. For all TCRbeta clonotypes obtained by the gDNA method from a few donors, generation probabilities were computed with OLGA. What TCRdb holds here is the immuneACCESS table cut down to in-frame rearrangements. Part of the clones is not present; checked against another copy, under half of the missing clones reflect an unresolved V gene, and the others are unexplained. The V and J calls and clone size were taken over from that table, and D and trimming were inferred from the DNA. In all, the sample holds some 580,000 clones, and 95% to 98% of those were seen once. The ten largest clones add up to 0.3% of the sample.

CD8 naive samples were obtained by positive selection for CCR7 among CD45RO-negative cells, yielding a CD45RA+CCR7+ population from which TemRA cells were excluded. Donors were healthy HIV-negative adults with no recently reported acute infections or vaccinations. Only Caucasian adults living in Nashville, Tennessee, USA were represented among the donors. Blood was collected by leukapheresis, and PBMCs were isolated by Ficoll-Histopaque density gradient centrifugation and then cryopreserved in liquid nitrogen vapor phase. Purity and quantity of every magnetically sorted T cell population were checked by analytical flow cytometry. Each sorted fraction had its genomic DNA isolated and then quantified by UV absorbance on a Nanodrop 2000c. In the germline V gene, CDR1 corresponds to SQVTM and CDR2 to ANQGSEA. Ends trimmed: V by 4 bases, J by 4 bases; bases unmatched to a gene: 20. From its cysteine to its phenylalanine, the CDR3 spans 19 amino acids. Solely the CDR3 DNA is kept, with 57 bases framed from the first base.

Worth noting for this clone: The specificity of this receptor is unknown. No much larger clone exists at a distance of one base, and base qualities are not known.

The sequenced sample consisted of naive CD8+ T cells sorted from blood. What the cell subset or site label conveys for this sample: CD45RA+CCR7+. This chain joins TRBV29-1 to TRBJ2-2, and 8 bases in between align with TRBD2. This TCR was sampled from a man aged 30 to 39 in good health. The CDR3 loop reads CSVGPQGLAGDFGTGELFF. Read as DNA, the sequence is TGCAGCGTTGGCCCACAAGGACTAGCTGGAGATTTCGGCACCGGGGAGCTGTTTTTT.